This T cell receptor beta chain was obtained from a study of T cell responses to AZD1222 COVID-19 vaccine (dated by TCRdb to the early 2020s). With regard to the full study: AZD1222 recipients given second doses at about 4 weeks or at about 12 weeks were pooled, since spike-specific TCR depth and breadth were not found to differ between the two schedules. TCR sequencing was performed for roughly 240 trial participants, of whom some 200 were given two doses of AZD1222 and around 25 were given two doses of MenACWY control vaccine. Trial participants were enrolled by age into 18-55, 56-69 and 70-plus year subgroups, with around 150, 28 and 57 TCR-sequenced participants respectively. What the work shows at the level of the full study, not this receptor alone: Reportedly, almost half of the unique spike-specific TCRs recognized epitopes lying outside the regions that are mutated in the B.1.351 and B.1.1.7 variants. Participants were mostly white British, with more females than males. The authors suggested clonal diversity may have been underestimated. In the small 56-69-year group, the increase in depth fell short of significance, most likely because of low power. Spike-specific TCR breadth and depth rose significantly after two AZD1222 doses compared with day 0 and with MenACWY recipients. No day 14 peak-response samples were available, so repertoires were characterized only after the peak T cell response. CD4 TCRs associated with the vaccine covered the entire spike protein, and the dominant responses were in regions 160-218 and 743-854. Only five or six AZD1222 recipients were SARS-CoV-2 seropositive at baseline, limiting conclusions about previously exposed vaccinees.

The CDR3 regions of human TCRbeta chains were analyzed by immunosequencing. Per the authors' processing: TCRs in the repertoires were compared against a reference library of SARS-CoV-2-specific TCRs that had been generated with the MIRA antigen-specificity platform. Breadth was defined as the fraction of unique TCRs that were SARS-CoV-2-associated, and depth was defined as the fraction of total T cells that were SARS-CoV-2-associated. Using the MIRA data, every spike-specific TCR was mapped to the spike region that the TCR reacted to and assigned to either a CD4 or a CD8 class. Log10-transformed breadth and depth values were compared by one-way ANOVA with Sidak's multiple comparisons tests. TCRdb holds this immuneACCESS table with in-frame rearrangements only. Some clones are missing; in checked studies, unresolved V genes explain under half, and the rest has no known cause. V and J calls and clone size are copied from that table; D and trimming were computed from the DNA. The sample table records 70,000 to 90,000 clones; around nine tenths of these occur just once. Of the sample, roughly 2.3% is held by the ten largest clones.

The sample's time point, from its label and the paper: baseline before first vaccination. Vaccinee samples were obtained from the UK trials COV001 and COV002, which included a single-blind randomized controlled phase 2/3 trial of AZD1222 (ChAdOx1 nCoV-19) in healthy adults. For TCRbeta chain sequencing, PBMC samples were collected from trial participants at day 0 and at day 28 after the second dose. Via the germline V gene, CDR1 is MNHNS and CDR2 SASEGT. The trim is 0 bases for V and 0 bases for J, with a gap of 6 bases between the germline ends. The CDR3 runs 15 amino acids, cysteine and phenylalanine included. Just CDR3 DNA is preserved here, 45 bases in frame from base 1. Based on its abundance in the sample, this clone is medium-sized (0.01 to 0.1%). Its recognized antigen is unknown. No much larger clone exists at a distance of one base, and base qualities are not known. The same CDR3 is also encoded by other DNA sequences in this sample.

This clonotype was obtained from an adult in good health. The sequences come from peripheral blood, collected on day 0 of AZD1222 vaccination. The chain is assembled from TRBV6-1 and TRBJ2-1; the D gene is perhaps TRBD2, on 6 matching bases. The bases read TGTGCCAGCAGTGAAGCGGGGGGCTCCTACAATGAGCAGTTCTTC. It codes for CASSEAGGSYNEQFF.